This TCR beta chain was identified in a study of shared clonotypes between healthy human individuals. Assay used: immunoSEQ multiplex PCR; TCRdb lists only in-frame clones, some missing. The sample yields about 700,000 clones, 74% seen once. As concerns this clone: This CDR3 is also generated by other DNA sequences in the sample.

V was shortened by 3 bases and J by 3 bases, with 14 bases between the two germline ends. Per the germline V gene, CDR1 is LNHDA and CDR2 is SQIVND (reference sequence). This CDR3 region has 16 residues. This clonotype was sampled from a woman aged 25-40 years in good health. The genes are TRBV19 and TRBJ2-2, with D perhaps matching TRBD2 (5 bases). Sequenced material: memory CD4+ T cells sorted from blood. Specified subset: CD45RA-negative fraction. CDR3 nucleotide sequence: TGTGCCAGTAGTATTCCTCGAGGGCCGGACACCGGGGAGCTGTTTTTT. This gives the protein CASSIPRGPDTGELFF.